There are a few counts of the clone carrying this T cell receptor beta chain. Its antigen is still unknown. This sample is part of a study of CD8 T cells in ankylosing spondylitis. Study-level findings and limits: A CD8+ phenotype characterized the disease-linked clones, which were relatively rare in peripheral blood. The authors reported significant enrichment of disease-linked clones in matched ankylosing spondylitis synovial fluid. About 8 highly homologous variants made up a TCR beta motif, and this motif appeared characteristic of ankylosing spondylitis blood.

Quantitative 5'-RACE with molecular barcodes was used to make the TCR beta libraries. TCRdb reprocessed the 5' RACE reads with MiXCR, giving one entry per CDR3 protein. This sample has about 150,000 distinct CDR3 sequences, with about 42% found just once. The sample was synovial fluid, either unsorted or a sorted T cell fraction (not recorded which). The TCR sequence derives from a male donor with ankylosing spondylitis.

The CDR3 bases are TGCGCCAGCAGGTCTTGGGGGCACGGAATCACCGGGGAGCTGTTTTTT. Protein sequence: CASRSWGHGITGELFF. The chain uses TRBV5-1 and TRBJ2-2; TRBD1 might be the D (6 bases). V was clipped by 5 bases and J by 4 bases, with 18 bases between them. From germline, CDR1 is SGHRS and CDR2 YFSETQ. The CDR3 has 16 residues.